These T cell receptor beta chains were read from a single sample in a study of blood T cells in healthy people across ages. TCRdb called the 5' RACE reads again in MiXCR, with one record for every CDR3 protein. The table shows approximately 1.5 million distinct CDR3 sequences, with almost 35% occurring only once. Material: blood. The receptors stem from a woman younger than 45 in good health. Both conserved end residues are part of each CDR3. The D gene is left open where the match is weak. Some rows have no size entry. The others give once, few or many, or a class for an expanded clone.

j_call clone_size d_call v_call cdr3_aa cdr3_nt
TRBJ1-1 few - TRBV20-1 CSALSRTVAFF TGCAGTGCTTTGTCGCGGACAGTGGCTTTCTTT
TRBJ2-3 - - TRBV20-1 CTAEPRNIDTQYF TGCACCGCGGAGCCGCGGAATATAGATACGCAGTATTTT
TRBJ2-5 few - TRBV12-3/TRBV12-4 CASSPSGDETQYF TGTGCCAGCAGTCCATCAGGGGACGAGACCCAGTACTTC
TRBJ2-3 - TRBD2 TRBV28 CASSLGPGLAGGSTDTQYF TGTGCCAGCAGTTTAGGCCCCGGACTAGCGGGAGGAAGCACAGATACGCAGTATTTT
TRBJ2-7 once - TRBV20-1 CSARGPPGNEQYF TGCAGTGCTAGAGGGCCCCCGGGGAACGAGCAGTACTTC
TRBJ1-5 few - TRBV6-1 CASSEYEQGWQPQHF TGTGCCAGCAGTGAATATGAGCAGGGCTGGCAGCCCCAGCATTTT
TRBJ2-5 - TRBD1 TRBV7-2 CASSFYRGQGETQYF TGTGCCAGCAGCTTTTACAGGGGGCAGGGAGAGACCCAGTACTTC
TRBJ2-7 - - TRBV20-1 CSARDPMTHATYEQYF TGCAGTGCTAGAGACCCCATGACCCACGCGACCTACGAGCAGTACTTC
TRBJ1-2 few - TRBV6-5 CASTTLGRVSGYTF TGTGCCAGCACCACTCTCGGACGGGTGAGCGGCTACACCTTC
TRBJ2-2 - TRBD1 TRBV27 CASTVQGQGATGELFF TGTGCCAGCACCGTCCAGGGACAGGGGGCCACCGGGGAGCTGTTTTTT
TRBJ2-7 - - TRBV6-1 CASNPPRYEQYF TGTGCCAGCAACCCCCCCCGCTACGAGCAGTACTTC
TRBJ1-2 - TRBD1 TRBV29-1 CSAKATGGGANYGYTF TGCAGCGCAAAAGCGACAGGGGGGGGAGCTAACTATGGCTACACCTTC
TRBJ2-7 many - TRBV29-1 CSVAGGDSAYEQYF TGCAGCGTTGCCGGCGGGGACAGTGCCTACGAGCAGTACTTC
TRBJ2-1 few - TRBV27 CASSSDWGSDEQFF TGTGCCAGCAGTTCCGACTGGGGCTCGGATGAGCAGTTCTTC
TRBJ1-6 - TRBD1 TRBV4-2 CASSQVLNRGNSPLHF TGTGCCAGCAGCCAAGTCCTCAACAGGGGTAATTCACCCCTCCACTTT
TRBJ2-5 few TRBD1 TRBV28 CASSAPGQFETQYF TGTGCCAGCAGCGCCCCGGGACAGTTTGAGACCCAGTACTTC
TRBJ2-5 few - TRBV21-1 CAGSKAPAGGGDKETQYF TGTGCCGGCAGCAAAGCACCGGCGGGCGGGGGGGACAAAGAGACCCAGTACTTC
TRBJ1-2 many - TRBV12-3/TRBV12-4 CASRPRGFFSYTF TGTGCCAGCAGACCCCGGGGATTCTTTAGCTACACCTTC
TRBJ1-2 few - TRBV7-2 CASSLGVPNSYTF TGTGCCAGCAGCTTAGGAGTACCTAATAGCTACACCTTC
TRBJ2-7 few TRBD1 TRBV4-1 CASSQIGQGREQYF TGCGCCAGCAGCCAGATCGGACAGGGAAGGGAGCAGTACTTC
TRBJ2-7 - TRBD1 TRBV20-1 CSAEDRGLHDPYEQYF TGCAGTGCCGAGGACAGGGGTCTCCATGACCCCTACGAGCAGTACTTC
TRBJ2-7 few TRBD2 TRBV5-5 CASSLVLLAGVVASSYEQYF TGTGCCAGCAGCTTGGTGCTCTTAGCGGGAGTGGTAGCGAGCTCCTACGAGCAGTACTTC
TRBJ1-6 - - TRBV2 CASRMEGKIRNSPLHF TGTGCCAGCAGGATGGAAGGGAAGATTCGTAATTCACCCCTCCACTTT
TRBJ2-4 few TRBD1 TRBV5-1 CASSLGDRNIQYF TGCGCCAGCAGCTTGGGGGACAGAAACATTCAGTACTTC
TRBJ2-7 - TRBD2 TRBV5-1 CASSLVILAGARHNEQYF TGCGCCAGCAGCTTGGTGATCCTAGCGGGAGCTAGGCACAATGAGCAGTACTTC
TRBJ1-2 - - TRBV6-5 CASSSLWDTIIYYGYTF TGTGCCAGCAGTTCCCTGTGGGACACCATAATTTACTATGGCTACACCTTC
TRBJ1-1 once - TRBV27 CASSTFAGSTEAFF TGTGCCAGCAGCACCTTTGCGGGGTCCACTGAAGCTTTCTTT
TRBJ2-1 - - TRBV7-3 CASSSVLGEGYNEQFF TGTGCCAGCAGTTCCGTCCTGGGGGAAGGCTACAATGAGCAGTTCTTC